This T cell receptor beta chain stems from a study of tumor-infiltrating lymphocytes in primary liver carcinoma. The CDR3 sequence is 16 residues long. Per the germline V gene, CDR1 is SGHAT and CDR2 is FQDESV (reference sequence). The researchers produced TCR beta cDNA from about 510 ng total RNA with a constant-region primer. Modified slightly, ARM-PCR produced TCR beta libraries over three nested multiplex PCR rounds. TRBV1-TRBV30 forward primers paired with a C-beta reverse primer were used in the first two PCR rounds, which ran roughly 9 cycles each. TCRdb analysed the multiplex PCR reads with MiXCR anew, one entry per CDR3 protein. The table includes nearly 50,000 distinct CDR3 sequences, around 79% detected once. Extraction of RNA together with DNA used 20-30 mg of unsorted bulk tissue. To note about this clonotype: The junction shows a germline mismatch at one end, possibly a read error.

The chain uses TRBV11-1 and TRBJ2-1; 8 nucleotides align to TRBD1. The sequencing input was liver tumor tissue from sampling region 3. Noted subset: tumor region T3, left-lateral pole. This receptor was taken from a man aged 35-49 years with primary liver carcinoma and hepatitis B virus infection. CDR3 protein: CVSSSPRQGTYNEQLF. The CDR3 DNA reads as TGTGTCAGCAGCTCCCCCAGACAGGGGACCTACAATGAGCAGCTTTTC.